This T cell receptor (beta chain) stems from a study of cytomegalovirus exposure and HLA in healthy donors. Study-level findings and limits: Roughly even sequencing depth across donors was the assumption behind the presence/absence analyses. TCR beta sequences reportedly predicted the HLA-A and HLA-B alleles of most subjects accurately.

V lost 0 bases, J lost 6 bases, and 18 bases lay in between. CDR1 and CDR2 (germline): SGHAT, FQNNGV. The CDR3 sequence is 16 residues long. Regarding this clone: Its antigen remains unidentified.

The PCR was carried out with 60 Vbeta primers and 13 Jbeta primers. TCRdb's table, derived via immunoSEQ multiplex PCR, lists solely in-frame clones and lacks some. Here the sample spans around 130,000 clones, 84% being singletons. Sequencing was done on a sample of PBMCs. This TCR came from a man between 45 and 60 years old in good health and CMV-seronegative. The chain carries TRBV11-2 and TRBJ2-7; weak D call: TRBD1 (5 bases). CDR3 protein: CASSLDLGRGLGEQYF. The CDR3 DNA is TGTGCCAGCAGCTTAGATCTGGGTAGGGGTCTCGGCGAGCAGTACTTC.